These 5 T cell receptor beta chains were all obtained from the same sample, sequenced in a study of control samples from healthy donors and cancer patients (dated by TCRdb to the early 2020s). The library was generated by the immunoSEQ multiplex PCR assay. Here the immuneACCESS table is served through TCRdb, limited to in-frame sequences with V and J called. Missing clones are a known gap in these copies; in checked studies unresolved V genes cover under half, and the rest lacks a known reason. This sample lists a few hundred thousand clones; around nine tenths were detected once. The ten largest account for approximately 6.3% of the sample. The sequencing input was PBMCs. The receptors here all came from a man aged 40-55 years with head and neck cancer.

The J gene is TRBJ2-7, the V gene TRBV6-5; a weak D match, TRBD1 (6 bases). From germline, CDR1 is MNHEY and CDR2 SVGAGI. The CDR3 runs to 14 residues. Trimming pared 7 bases from V and 7 bases from J, leaving 20 bases between. CDR3 DNA sequence: TGTGCCAGCATGGGGGCGGTGGGGAGAAATGAGCAGTACTTC. It specifies CASMGAVGRNEQYF.

This chain links TRBV18 with TRBJ2-5; no reliable D call. The CDR3 runs 16 residues. V was trimmed by 3 bases and J by 1 base, leaving 15 bases between them. Germline values: CDR1 KGHSH, CDR2 LQKENI. DNA of the CDR3: TGTGCCAGCTCACCGGATTCGGAGCGATTCCAAGAGACCCAGTACTTC. Translation gives CASSPDSERFQETQYF.

The chain joins TRBV7-3 to TRBJ2-3; D remains ambiguous. The germline CDR1 and CDR2 sequences are SGHTA and FQGTGA. The V gene lost 0 bases and the J gene lost 2 bases, with 6 bases spanning the gap. CDR3 length equals 14 residues. CDR3 loop: CASSLTAVTDTQYF. In DNA, the CDR3 is TGTGCCAGCAGCTTAACGGCGGTCACAGATACGCAGTATTTT.

This chain connects TRBV7-8 to TRBJ2-7, with TRBD1 matching over 7 bases. The V gene end was trimmed by 5 bases and the J gene end by 1 base; junction bases not matched to a gene: 5. Germline-derived CDR1 and CDR2 are SGHVS and FQNEAQ. The CDR3 has 14 residues. The chain's CDR3 is CASSARDSSYEQYF. The CDR3 DNA sequence: TGTGCCAGCAGCGCCAGGGACAGTTCCTACGAGCAGTACTTC.

This sequence joins TRBV6-5 and TRBJ1-6; the D gene is possibly TRBD1 (6 bases). Trimming cost V 8 bases and J 11 bases, with 13 bases left between them. The CDR3 extends over 12 amino acids. Germline CDR1 is MNHEY and CDR2 is SVGAGI. The chain's CDR3 is CASRIGDTPLHF. The CDR3 DNA sequence: TGTGCCAGCCGTATCGGGGACACACCCCTCCACTTT.